The 18 T cell receptor beta chains below come from one sample, sequenced in a study of beta chain features in type 1 diabetes. Findings and limits, study-wide: TCRB CDR3s from Type 1 diabetes patients were moderately but significantly shorter in all four CD4+ subsets.

Antigen specificity for these receptors is unknown. Expressed TCRB transcripts were sequenced because the isolated RNA had all been reverse transcribed beforehand. The data were produced by immunoSEQ multiplex PCR, yet TCRdb's version contains in-frame clones alone and is incomplete. The table lists approximately 250,000 clones, approximately 16% of them singletons. The sequenced material came from naive CD4+ T cells from blood. The receptors originated from a man younger than 45 with type 1 diabetes.

The chain has TRBV29-1 and TRBJ2-1; 7 nucleotides align to TRBD2. Trimming at V came to 3 bases and at J to 4 bases, leaving 12 bases not matched to a gene. Germline CDR1 SQVTM, CDR2 ANQGSEA. The CDR3 extends over 16 amino acids. The CDR3, as DNA: TGCAGCGTTGAGGGTGTGTCGGGAGGACCGTACAATGAGCAGTTCTTC. Its protein is CSVEGVSGGPYNEQFF.

This clone was detected only a few times. The chain recombines TRBV29-1 with TRBJ2-3; 9 bases line up with TRBD1. Per the germline V gene, CDR1 is SQVTM and CDR2 is ANQGSEA. The CDR3 is 14 amino acids. V was clipped by 2 bases and J by 3 bases; unmatched bases: 3. Here the CDR3 reads CSVERGTGTDTQYF. The CDR3 region has the DNA TGCAGCGTTGAACGGGGGACAGGGACAGATACGCAGTATTTT.

This sequence joins TRBV29-1 and TRBJ2-5; D is unclear. Germline CDR1 and CDR2: SQVTM and ANQGSEA. The ends were cut back, 1 base at V and 3 bases at J, with 6 bases in the middle. This CDR3 is built from 12 residues. CDR3 protein: CSVEGQKETQYF. Written as DNA, the CDR3 is TGCAGCGTTGAAGGGCAGAAAGAGACCCAGTACTTC.

This chain uses TRBV14 with TRBJ1-1, with D unresolved. The CDR3 loop spans 14 amino acids. V was cut by 4 bases and J by 1 base, with 10 bases left in between. Per germline, CDR1 SGHDN and CDR2 FVKESK. The CDR3 coding sequence is TGTGCCAGCAGCCCCCTGAGGGAGAACACTGAAGCTTTCTTT. Translated, it gives CASSPLRENTEAFF.

This clone was picked up a small number of times. V usage is TRBV2 and J usage is TRBJ2-3; TRBD1 is a possible D gene (5 bases). Trimming took 7 bases from V and 1 from J, leaving 12 bases between them. The CDR3 extends over 14 amino acids. Germline V CDR1 and CDR2: SNHLY, FYNNEI. The CDR3 here is CASTKEQGTDTQYF. The DNA of the CDR3 is TGTGCCAGCACCAAGGAACAGGGCACAGATACGCAGTATTTT.

The V gene is TRBV7-2, the J gene TRBJ2-7, with D uncertain. Trimming took off 1 base at V and 2 bases at J, with 12 bases between the two ends. Germline lookup yields CDR1 SGHTA and CDR2 FQGNSA. The CDR3 extends over 15 amino acids. The CDR3, as DNA: TGTGCCAGCAGCTTAGACCGGGTCATAGCCTACGAGCAGTACTTC. Amino acid sequence: CASSLDRVIAYEQYF.

V usage is TRBV7-8 and J usage is TRBJ2-7, with 9 bases fitting TRBD1. The CDR3 spans 14 residues. Germline values: CDR1 SGHVS, CDR2 FQNEAQ. With 0 bases clipped from V and 7 bases from J, the junction kept 4 bases outside the gene matches. The CDR3 DNA is TGTGCCAGCAGCTTAGCTACAGGGGGCGCGGAGCAGTACTTC. Its translation: CASSLATGGAEQYF.

This clone came up a few times. This chain connects TRBV5-1 to TRBJ1-1; 7 bases are a match to TRBD1. Trimming cost V 3 bases and J 0 bases; bases outside gene matches: 2. Germline values: CDR1 SGHRS, CDR2 YFSETQ. The CDR3 runs 14 residues. The CDR3 region has the DNA TGCGCCAGCAGCTGGGGACAGATGAACACTGAAGCTTTCTTT. This codes for CASSWGQMNTEAFF.

This chain uses TRBV29-1 with TRBJ1-5; TRBD1 is a possible D gene (5 bases). There are 14 residues in the CDR3. Trimming took off 6 bases at V and 2 bases at J, with 14 bases between the two ends. Germline V gene lookup returns CDR1 SQVTM and CDR2 ANQGSEA. CDR3 amino acids: CSVAKGFGNQPQHF. The CDR3 region has the DNA TGCAGCGTAGCGAAGGGGTTTGGCAATCAGCCCCAGCATTTT.

This clone was seen a few times. The chain carries TRBV5-1 and TRBJ2-3, with 8 positions matching TRBD2. The germline CDR1 and CDR2 sequences are SGHRS and YFSETQ. This CDR3 contains 16 residues. Germline trimming cut 4 bases from V and 2 bases from J; bases unmatched to any gene: 9. The CDR3 loop is CASSPGVAGTTDTQYF. In nucleotides, the CDR3 is TGCGCCAGCAGCCCCGGGGTAGCGGGGACCACAGATACGCAGTATTTT.

This chain uses TRBV29-1 with TRBJ2-3; D remains ambiguous. The V end lost 4 bases, the J end lost 2 bases, and 4 bases lay between the germline ends. CDR1 and CDR2 (germline): SQVTM, ANQGSEA. The CDR3 sequence is 11 residues long. The CDR3 region is CSVVATDTQYF. The CDR3 coding sequence is TGCAGCGTTGTCGCCACAGATACGCAGTATTTT.

The sample holds a few counts of this clone. The chain combines TRBV13 with TRBJ2-7, with D uncertain. The CDR3 covers 16 residues. Germline assignment: CDR1 PRHDT and CDR2 FYEKMQ (reference sequence). V shed 5 bases and J shed 2 bases, with 19 bases lying between them. In nucleotides, the CDR3 is TGTGCCAGCAGCCCACGTTGGGTTCACGGACCCTACGAGCAGTACTTC. Translation gives CASSPRWVHGPYEQYF.

Turning to this clone: At the DNA level, this CDR3 is encoded by other sequences in the same sample as well. This chain uses TRBV28 with TRBJ2-2; D is possibly TRBD1 or TRBD2 (5 bases each). The CDR3 consists of 15 residues. The germline V gene encodes CDR1 MDHEN and CDR2 SYDVKM. The V end lost 6 bases, the J end lost 0 bases, and 11 bases lay between the germline ends. CDR3 DNA sequence: TGTGCCAGCAGCCGAGGGACGGCGAACACCGGGGAGCTGTTTTTT. Its translation: CASSRGTANTGELFF.

The chain couples TRBV29-1 to TRBJ1-1; D is perhaps TRBD1 (6 bases). CDR3 length: 11 residues. V was shortened by 5 bases and J by 6 bases, with 10 bases between the two germline ends. CDR1 is SQVTM, CDR2 ANQGSEA, per germline. The CDR3 loop reads CSVHRDPEAFF. The CDR3 nucleotides read TGCAGCGTTCACAGGGACCCTGAAGCTTTCTTT.

The chain combines TRBV4-3 with TRBJ1-5, with TRBD1 matching over 7 bases. The length of the CDR3 is 16 residues. CDR1 LGHNA and CDR2 YSLEER come from the germline V gene. V lost 1 base and J lost 6; bases outside the gene matches: 9. CDR3 sequence: CASSQGQGQVGQPQHF. Written as DNA, the CDR3 is TGCGCCAGCAGCCAAGGACAGGGCCAGGTCGGTCAGCCCCAGCATTTT.

This chain links TRBV29-1 with TRBJ1-5; tentative D call: TRBD1 (5 bases). Deletions cut 2 bases from V and 12 bases from J, with 11 bases between. The CDR3 totals 11 residues. Germline V gives CDR1 SQVTM, CDR2 ANQGSEA. The DNA for the CDR3 is TGCAGCGTTGAAACGGGGGGTGTCCAGCATTTT. It specifies CSVETGGVQHF.

V gene TRBV6-6 combines with J gene TRBJ2-1; 10 bases match TRBD2. V shed 7 bases, J shed 5 bases, and the junction held 11 bases outside the gene matches. Germline V CDR1 and CDR2: MNHNY, SVGAGI (reference sequence). This CDR3 contains 16 residues. CDR3 in DNA: TGTGCCAGCACCGAGACACATAGCGGGGGGAACAATGAGCAGTTCTTC. It translates to CASTETHSGGNNEQFF.

There are a few counts of this clone. Other DNA sequences of this sample code for an identical CDR3. This sequence joins TRBV29-1 and TRBJ2-7; 14 bases are a match to TRBD2. The CDR3 has 14 amino acids. Germline assignment: CDR1 SQVTM and CDR2 ANQGSEA. The V gene end was trimmed by 7 bases and the J gene end by 2 bases; junction bases not matched to a gene: 4. In DNA, the CDR3 is TGCAGCGCCGGGGGACTAGCGGGAGCCTACGAGCAGTACTTC. Translation gives CSAGGLAGAYEQYF.